The 17 T cell receptor beta chains below were found in one sample sequenced in a study of cytomegalovirus exposure and HLA in healthy donors. The PCR was carried out with 60 Vbeta primers and 13 Jbeta primers. Generated by immunoSEQ multiplex PCR, the TCRdb table keeps only in-frame clones and is missing some. This table has roughly 98,000 clones, around 70% appearing once. Sequences were obtained from PBMCs. Receptor source: a man over 45 in good health and CMV-seronegative.

The chain combines TRBV18 with TRBJ2-2, with 7 bases matching TRBD2. Germline CDR1 reads KGHSH; CDR2 reads LQKENI. Trimming removed 5 bases from V and 0 bases from J; junction bases left unmatched: 9. CDR3 length equals 17 residues. The CDR3 loop is CASSSLVAGANTGELFF. The CDR3, as DNA: TGTGCCAGCTCATCGTTGGTGGCGGGGGCGAACACCGGGGAGCTGTTTTTT.

The rearrangement links TRBV4-1 to TRBJ2-5, with TRBD1 matching 7 bases. The J segment lost 4 bases and the V segment lost 0 bases, leaving 8 bases of the junction unmatched. Germline CDR1 and CDR2: MGHRA and YSYEKL. This CDR3 contains 16 residues. The chain's CDR3 is CASSQEYYRGSETQYF. The CDR3, as DNA: TGCGCCAGCAGCCAAGAGTACTACAGGGGTTCAGAGACCCAGTACTTC.

The V and J genes are TRBV5-6 and TRBJ2-7, with TRBD2 matching 7 bases. CDR1 is SGHDT and CDR2 is YYEEEE in the germline V gene. This CDR3 has 12 residues. With V trimmed by 4 bases and J by 6 bases, 4 bases remained unmatched. CDR3 sequence reads: CASSLGGGEQYF. As DNA, the CDR3 is TGTGCCAGCAGCCTGGGGGGGGGCGAGCAGTACTTC.

As DNA, the CDR3 is TGCGCCAGCAGCTTGAAAAGGGACAGCTACAATGAGCAGTTCTTC. This encodes CASSLKRDSYNEQFF. The V gene is TRBV4-1, the J gene TRBJ2-1; 7 nucleotides agree with TRBD1. The trim removed 5 bases at V and 3 bases at J, leaving 7 bases unmatched. CDR3 size: 15 residues. Germline-derived CDR1 and CDR2 are MGHRA and YSYEKL.

The J gene is TRBJ2-3, the V gene TRBV2; TRBD2 matches 11 bases. The trim removed 8 bases at V and 6 bases at J, leaving 7 bases unmatched. Germline CDR1 and CDR2: SNHLY and FYNNEI. The CDR3 has 14 residues. The CDR3 sequence is CASGLAGMGDTQYF. DNA of the CDR3: TGTGCCAGCGGACTAGCGGGTATGGGGGATACGCAGTATTTT.

This clone was detected once. The chain uses TRBV4-2 and TRBJ2-1; 12 bases agree with TRBD2. The V and J ends lost 4 bases and 4 bases, in that order; junction bases with no gene match: 17. The CDR3 totals 20 residues. Per the germline V gene, CDR1 is LGHNA and CDR2 is YNFKEQ. The CDR3 sequence is CASSRKGVRLAGALYNEQFF. Here the CDR3 DNA reads TGTGCCAGCAGCCGGAAGGGGGTAAGACTAGCGGGAGCTTTATACAATGAGCAGTTCTTC.

The chain combines TRBV10-3 with TRBJ2-1; TRBD2 matches at 13 bases. This CDR3 is 16 amino acids long. CDR1 ENHRY and CDR2 SYGVKD come from the germline V gene. J was trimmed by 4 bases and V by 5 bases; bases with no gene match: 5. CDR3 nucleotide sequence: TGTGCCATCAGTCAGGCGGGACTAGCGGGATACAATGAGCAGTTCTTC. Amino acids: CAISQAGLAGYNEQFF.

The V call is TRBV5-5, the J call TRBJ1-1; 9 bases align to TRBD1. V shed 4 bases and J 5 bases; nucleotides not matched to a gene: 6. This CDR3 region has 14 residues. Germline loops: CDR1 SGHKS, CDR2 YYEKEE (reference sequence). CDR3 amino acids: CASSLGQGRTEAFF. DNA of the CDR3: TGTGCCAGCAGCCTAGGACAGGGGAGAACTGAAGCTTTCTTT.

This chain joins TRBV29-1 and TRBJ2-7, with TRBD1 matching 10 bases. The CDR3 spans 14 residues. Per germline, CDR1 SQVTM and CDR2 ANQGSEA. Losses at the gene ends were 3 bases for V and 6 bases for J; bases not matched to a gene: 8. The CDR3 is CSVEVRTGGVEQYF. The CDR3 region has the DNA TGCAGCGTTGAGGTGCGGACAGGGGGTGTCGAGCAGTACTTC.

The chain carries TRBV18 and TRBJ2-4; 7 bases match TRBD1. Germline V gene data show CDR1 as KGHSH and CDR2 as LQKENI. The CDR3 contains 15 residues. With V trimmed by 0 bases and J by 8 bases, 7 bases remained unmatched. CDR3 protein: CASSPPRQGKDIQYF. The CDR3 nucleotides are TGTGCCAGCTCACCACCCAGACAGGGCAAGGACATTCAGTACTTC.

The chain has TRBV19 and TRBJ2-1; a weak D match, TRBD2 (6 bases). Trimming cost V 3 bases and J 5 bases, with 20 bases left between them. Germline values: CDR1 LNHDA, CDR2 SQIVND (reference sequence). CDR3 size: 17 residues. The DNA for the CDR3 is TGTGCCAGTAGTATGGAGGGCTGGCGAACAAGGGACAATGAGCAGTTCTTC. Translating gives CASSMEGWRTRDNEQFF.

In this sample, this clone turned up a few times. The V gene is TRBV19, the J gene TRBJ1-3; no firm D call. CDR3 length: 13 residues. Trimming removed 7 bases from V and 0 bases from J, with 7 bases in between. Germline-derived CDR1 and CDR2 are LNHDA and SQIVND (reference sequence). CDR3: CASTVSSGNTIYF. The CDR3 nucleotides are TGTGCCAGTACAGTCAGCTCTGGAAACACCATATATTTT.

The chain links TRBV28 to TRBJ1-5; perhaps TRBD1 as D (6 bases). V was clipped by 5 bases and J by 1 base, with 12 bases between them. The CDR3 length is 15 residues. The V gene's germline CDR1 is MDHEN and CDR2 SYDVKM. This CDR3 is CASSAGDRSNQPQHF. CDR3 in DNA: TGTGCCAGCAGTGCGGGAGACAGGAGCAATCAGCCCCAGCATTTT.

The chain uses TRBV7-9 and TRBJ2-1; D is ambiguous. Germline values: CDR1 SEHNR, CDR2 FQNEAQ (reference sequence). The CDR3 spans 15 residues. Trimming removed 2 bases at V and 0 bases at J, with 8 bases between. This chain's CDR3 is CASSLTEFSYNEQFF. In DNA form, the CDR3 reads TGTGCCAGCAGCTTAACAGAGTTCTCCTACAATGAGCAGTTCTTC.

The rearrangement uses TRBV7-9 and TRBJ2-5; D uncertain. Germline assignment: CDR1 SEHNR and CDR2 FQNEAQ (reference sequence). The CDR3 length is 12 residues. Trimming took 5 bases from V and 5 from J, leaving 9 bases between them. The CDR3 DNA sequence: TGTGCCAGCAGCCTCCGAGCGGAGACCCAGTACTTC. This translates into CASSLRAETQYF.

The rearrangement uses TRBV10-3 and TRBJ2-3; TRBD1 is a possible D gene (5 bases). Trimming stripped 2 bases from V and 6 bases from J, with 9 bases between. The germline V gene has CDR1 ENHRY and CDR2 SYGVKD. This CDR3 is built from 13 residues. The chain's CDR3 is CAISEDSLDTQYF. In nucleotides, the CDR3 is TGTGCCATCAGTGAGGACAGTCTGGATACGCAGTATTTT.

This chain connects TRBV7-8 to TRBJ2-7, with 11 bases aligning to TRBD2. Germline-derived CDR1 and CDR2 are SGHVS and FQNEAQ. The CDR3 has 16 residues. Trimming cost V 0 bases and J 2 bases; bases outside gene matches: 3. The CDR3 sequence is CASSLAGTSGTYEQYF. CDR3 DNA sequence: TGTGCCAGCAGCTTAGCGGGGACTAGCGGAACCTACGAGCAGTACTTC.